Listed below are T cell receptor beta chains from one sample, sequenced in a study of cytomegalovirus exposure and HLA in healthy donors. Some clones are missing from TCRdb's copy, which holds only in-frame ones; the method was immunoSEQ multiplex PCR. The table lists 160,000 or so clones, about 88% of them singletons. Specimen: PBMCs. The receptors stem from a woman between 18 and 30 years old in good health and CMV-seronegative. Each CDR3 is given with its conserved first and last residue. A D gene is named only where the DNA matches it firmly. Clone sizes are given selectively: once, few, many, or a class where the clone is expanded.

cdr3_nt: TGTGCCAGCAGCCCCTTTGGAGCGGGGGGCCGCAATGAGCAGTTCTTC
cdr3_aa: CASSPFGAGGRNEQFF
clone_size: .
d_call: TRBD2
v_call: TRBV7-2
j_call: TRBJ2-1

cdr3_nt: TGTGCCAGTAGTATCCCCGGACTACAGCAGTTCTTC
cdr3_aa: CASSIPGLQQFF
clone_size: .
d_call: .
v_call: TRBV19
j_call: TRBJ2-1

cdr3_nt: TGTGCCAGCAGCTTAGCGGGTAGGGGCGCTCAGCCCCAGCATTTT
cdr3_aa: CASSLAGRGAQPQHF
clone_size: .
d_call: .
v_call: TRBV7-9
j_call: TRBJ1-5

cdr3_nt: TGTGCCAGCAGCTTATACGGGACTAGCGGAGAAGAGACCCAGTACTTC
cdr3_aa: CASSLYGTSGEETQYF
clone_size: .
d_call: TRBD2
v_call: TRBV7-3
j_call: TRBJ2-5

cdr3_nt: TGTGCCAGTAGTGACCGGACAGGGGTCCCAGATACGCAGTATTTT
cdr3_aa: CASSDRTGVPDTQYF
clone_size: .
d_call: TRBD1
v_call: TRBV19
j_call: TRBJ2-3

cdr3_nt: TGTGCCAGCAGCCCTACCCTTCAGGGGTGGACTGAAGCTTTCTTT
cdr3_aa: CASSPTLQGWTEAFF
clone_size: .
d_call: .
v_call: TRBV4-2
j_call: TRBJ1-1

cdr3_nt: TGTGCCAGCAGGGGAATAGGGGGGAACACTGAAGCTTTCTTT
cdr3_aa: CASRGIGGNTEAFF
clone_size: .
d_call: .
v_call: TRBV2
j_call: TRBJ1-1

cdr3_nt: TGTGCCAGTAGTCCCGGACAGGGGGCGTCGGTCAAAAACATTCAGTACTTC
cdr3_aa: CASSPGQGASVKNIQYF
clone_size: .
d_call: TRBD1
v_call: TRBV19
j_call: TRBJ2-4

cdr3_nt: TGTGCCAGCAGCTCCACAGGGACCAATGAGCAGTTCTTC
cdr3_aa: CASSSTGTNEQFF
clone_size: .
d_call: .
v_call: TRBV11-2
j_call: TRBJ2-1

cdr3_nt: TGTGCCAGTAGTATAGTTCCCGGGGTTCCCATGGATAGCAATCAGCCCCAGCATTTT
cdr3_aa: CASSIVPGVPMDSNQPQHF
clone_size: once
d_call: .
v_call: TRBV19
j_call: TRBJ1-5

cdr3_nt: TGTGCCTGGAGTGGAACCGGGGGGCCAAGTGAGGAGACCCAGTACTTC
cdr3_aa: CAWSGTGGPSEETQYF
clone_size: .
d_call: .
v_call: TRBV30
j_call: TRBJ2-5

cdr3_nt: TGCGCCAGCAGCTCACAGGGGGTGAACACTGAAGCTTTCTTT
cdr3_aa: CASSSQGVNTEAFF
clone_size: .
d_call: TRBD1
v_call: TRBV5-1
j_call: TRBJ1-1

cdr3_nt: TGTGCCACCTTCACAGGGGGTCAAGCTGAGCAGTTCTTC
cdr3_aa: CATFTGGQAEQFF
clone_size: .
d_call: TRBD1
v_call: TRBV10-3
j_call: TRBJ2-1

cdr3_nt: TGTGCCAGCAGTTTTTCGAGGAGACGTATCTCCTACGAGCAGTACTTC
cdr3_aa: CASSFSRRRISYEQYF
clone_size: .
d_call: .
v_call: TRBV28
j_call: TRBJ2-7

cdr3_nt: TGTGCCAGCAGCCCGGACACCTCCTACGAGCAGTACTTC
cdr3_aa: CASSPDTSYEQYF
clone_size: .
d_call: .
v_call: TRBV7-2
j_call: TRBJ2-7

cdr3_nt: TGTGCCAGCAGTTTACTGCTAAATTCACCCCTCCACTTT
cdr3_aa: CASSLLLNSPLHF
clone_size: .
d_call: .
v_call: TRBV27
j_call: TRBJ1-6

cdr3_nt: TGTGCCATAAGGACAGGGGTGGGCCCGGAAAACATTCAGTACTTC
cdr3_aa: CAIRTGVGPENIQYF
clone_size: few
d_call: .
v_call: TRBV21-1
j_call: TRBJ2-4

cdr3_nt: TGCGCCAGCAGCTTGGGGGTAGCCTATGGCTACACCTTC
cdr3_aa: CASSLGVAYGYTF
clone_size: .
d_call: .
v_call: TRBV5-1
j_call: TRBJ1-2

cdr3_nt: TGCGCCAGCAGCCAAGAGGGGGGGCGAGGAGACACAGATACGCAGTATTTT
cdr3_aa: CASSQEGGRGDTDTQYF
clone_size: .
d_call: .
v_call: TRBV4-3
j_call: TRBJ2-3

cdr3_nt: TGTGCCAGCAGTCCCCACGGACTAGCGGGTACACAAGAGACCCAGTACTTC
cdr3_aa: CASSPHGLAGTQETQYF
clone_size: .
d_call: TRBD2
v_call: TRBV28
j_call: TRBJ2-5

cdr3_nt: TGTGCCATCAGTGAGTCGGCAGGGGGTTATGAAAAACTGTTTTTT
cdr3_aa: CAISESAGGYEKLFF
clone_size: .
d_call: TRBD1
v_call: TRBV10-3
j_call: TRBJ1-4

cdr3_nt: TGTGCCAGCACCCTGACAGGGTCCCAAGAGACCCAGTACTTC
cdr3_aa: CASTLTGSQETQYF
clone_size: once
d_call: TRBD1
v_call: TRBV28
j_call: TRBJ2-5

cdr3_nt: TGTGCCAGCAGCCAATACGGGCTAGCGGACTACAATGAGCAGTTCTTC
cdr3_aa: CASSQYGLADYNEQFF
clone_size: .
d_call: TRBD2
v_call: TRBV14
j_call: TRBJ2-1

cdr3_nt: TGCGCCAGCAGCTTGGCGACAATTAACTATGGCTACACCTTC
cdr3_aa: CASSLATINYGYTF
clone_size: .
d_call: .
v_call: TRBV5-1
j_call: TRBJ1-2

cdr3_nt: TGTGCCAGTAGTGGAAGACAGGCGGCTAATGAAAAACTGTTTTTT
cdr3_aa: CASSGRQAANEKLFF
clone_size: .
d_call: .
v_call: TRBV19
j_call: TRBJ1-4

cdr3_nt: TGTGCCTGGGGGGGAATGGGACAGGGGGCGTTAAATGAGCAGTTCTTC
cdr3_aa: CAWGGMGQGALNEQFF
clone_size: .
d_call: TRBD1
v_call: TRBV30
j_call: TRBJ2-1

cdr3_nt: TGTGCCAGCAGCCCGGAGAGGAACACTGAAGCTTTCTTT
cdr3_aa: CASSPERNTEAFF
clone_size: .
d_call: .
v_call: TRBV9
j_call: TRBJ1-1

cdr3_nt: TGTGCCAGCAGCTCAACAGGACAGGGAGGGTCACCCCTCCACTTT
cdr3_aa: CASSSTGQGGSPLHF
clone_size: .
d_call: TRBD1
v_call: TRBV7-3
j_call: TRBJ1-6

cdr3_nt: TGTGCCAGCAACCGGGAGGACGTATCTAACTATGGCTACACCTTC
cdr3_aa: CASNREDVSNYGYTF
clone_size: .
d_call: .
v_call: TRBV5-6
j_call: TRBJ1-2

cdr3_nt: TGTGCCAGCATAATAGGGGACTCCTCCTACAATGAGCAGTTCTTC
cdr3_aa: CASIIGDSSYNEQFF
clone_size: .
d_call: .
v_call: TRBV6-6
j_call: TRBJ2-1

cdr3_nt: TGTGCCAGCAGACGACAGGGAATGAACACTGAAGCTTTCTTT
cdr3_aa: CASRRQGMNTEAFF
clone_size: .
d_call: TRBD1
v_call: TRBV28
j_call: TRBJ1-1

cdr3_nt: TGTGCCAGCAGACGAGGGGGCCCTGGGGCCAACGTCCTGACTTTC
cdr3_aa: CASRRGGPGANVLTF
clone_size: .
d_call: TRBD1
v_call: TRBV28
j_call: TRBJ2-6

cdr3_nt: TGTGCCAGCAGCATGGGACTAGCGGGAGGAGGCACAGATACGCAGTATTTT
cdr3_aa: CASSMGLAGGGTDTQYF
clone_size: .
d_call: TRBD2
v_call: TRBV7-8
j_call: TRBJ2-3

cdr3_nt: TGTGCCTGGAGTGGGTGGGGAGACAATCAGCCCCAGCATTTT
cdr3_aa: CAWSGWGDNQPQHF
clone_size: .
d_call: .
v_call: TRBV30
j_call: TRBJ1-5

cdr3_nt: TGCGCCAGCAGCCTGGACAGGTCACACGAGCAGTACTTC
cdr3_aa: CASSLDRSHEQYF
clone_size: .
d_call: TRBD1
v_call: TRBV4-3
j_call: TRBJ2-7

cdr3_nt: TGTGCCAGCAGCTTAGGCGGGGGAACGCAGTATTTT
cdr3_aa: CASSLGGGTQYF
clone_size: .
d_call: TRBD2
v_call: TRBV7-2
j_call: TRBJ2-3

cdr3_nt: TGTGCCAGCGCAAGGGGGCGGTCGATCGAGCAGTACTTC
cdr3_aa: CASARGRSIEQYF
clone_size: .
d_call: TRBD1
v_call: TRBV6-5
j_call: TRBJ2-7

cdr3_nt: TGTGCCAGCAGCGTTACAGGGGCCGGCTCTGGAAACACCATATATTTT
cdr3_aa: CASSVTGAGSGNTIYF
clone_size: .
d_call: TRBD1
v_call: TRBV7-2
j_call: TRBJ1-3

cdr3_nt: TGTGCCATCGACCGAGGGGCGGGGGGAAGCACAGATACGCAGTATTTT
cdr3_aa: CAIDRGAGGSTDTQYF
clone_size: few
d_call: TRBD2
v_call: TRBV11-2
j_call: TRBJ2-3

cdr3_nt: TGTGCCAGCACCACAGGGAATCAGCCCCAGCATTTT
cdr3_aa: CASTTGNQPQHF
clone_size: few
d_call: .
v_call: TRBV6-6
j_call: TRBJ1-5

cdr3_nt: TGTGCCACCAGCATCCGAGGGCAGCCCCAGCATTTT
cdr3_aa: CATSIRGQPQHF
clone_size: .
d_call: .
v_call: TRBV15
j_call: TRBJ1-5

cdr3_nt: TGTGCCAGCAGTTTTAGCGGGAGGACCCGGGCAGATACGCAGTATTTT
cdr3_aa: CASSFSGRTRADTQYF
clone_size: .
d_call: TRBD2
v_call: TRBV28
j_call: TRBJ2-3

cdr3_nt: TGTGCCAGTAGTTCCGGACAGGGCTCCCGTAAACTGTTTTTT
cdr3_aa: CASSSGQGSRKLFF
clone_size: .
d_call: TRBD1
v_call: TRBV19
j_call: TRBJ1-4

cdr3_nt: TGTGCCAGTAGTATGGACACATGGGAAGAGACCCAGTACTTC
cdr3_aa: CASSMDTWEETQYF
clone_size: few
d_call: .
v_call: TRBV19
j_call: TRBJ2-5

cdr3_nt: TGTGCCAGCAGTAGGAAGCCGGGGTGGGGGACCCAGTACTTC
cdr3_aa: CASSRKPGWGTQYF
clone_size: .
d_call: .
v_call: TRBV6-5
j_call: TRBJ2-5

cdr3_nt: TGTGCCAGCAGCGTAGGGGCAGGGGGCGGGTACGAGCAGTACTTC
cdr3_aa: CASSVGAGGGYEQYF
clone_size: .
d_call: TRBD1
v_call: TRBV9
j_call: TRBJ2-7

cdr3_nt: TGTGCCAGTAGTGCTAGCGGGGGCCACCAAGAGACCCAGTACTTC
cdr3_aa: CASSASGGHQETQYF
clone_size: .
d_call: TRBD2
v_call: TRBV19
j_call: TRBJ2-5

cdr3_nt: TGTGCCAGCCGCATAAGGGGCTATGAGCAGTTCTTC
cdr3_aa: CASRIRGYEQFF
clone_size: .
d_call: .
v_call: TRBV6-7
j_call: TRBJ2-1

cdr3_nt: TGTGCCAGCAGCTTAGTAACCCGGGGACTAAACAATGAGCAGTTCTTC
cdr3_aa: CASSLVTRGLNNEQFF
clone_size: .
d_call: TRBD2
v_call: TRBV7-2
j_call: TRBJ2-1

cdr3_nt: TGTGCCAGCAGTGAGTCTGTAGCCAAAAACATTCAGTACTTC
cdr3_aa: CASSESVAKNIQYF
clone_size: .
d_call: .
v_call: TRBV6-1
j_call: TRBJ2-4

cdr3_nt: TGTGCCAGCAGTGAACAGACACAGCGGGGGGTGGGCTCGTACTTC
cdr3_aa: CASSEQTQRGVGSYF
clone_size: .
d_call: TRBD2
v_call: TRBV6-1
j_call: TRBJ2-7